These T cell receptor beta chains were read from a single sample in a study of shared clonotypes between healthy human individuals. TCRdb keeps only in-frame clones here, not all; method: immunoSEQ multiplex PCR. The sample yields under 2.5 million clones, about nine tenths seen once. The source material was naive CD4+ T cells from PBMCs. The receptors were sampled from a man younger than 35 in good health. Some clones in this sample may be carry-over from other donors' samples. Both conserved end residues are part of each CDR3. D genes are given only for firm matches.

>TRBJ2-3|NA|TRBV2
CASSLGADTQYF
TGTGCCAGCAGCCTAGGAGCAGATACGCAGTATTTT
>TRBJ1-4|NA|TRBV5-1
CASSPGTSGGNEKLFF
TGCGCCAGCAGCCCCGGGACTTCCGGCGGGAATGAAAAACTGTTTTTT
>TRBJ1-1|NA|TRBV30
CAWTRTGTEAFF
TGTGCCTGGACGAGGACCGGCACTGAAGCTTTCTTT
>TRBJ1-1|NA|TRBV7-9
CASSHRTQNTEAFF
TGTGCCAGCAGCCACCGGACCCAGAACACTGAAGCTTTCTTT
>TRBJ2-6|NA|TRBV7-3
CASRGGAAGANVLTF
TGTGCCAGCAGAGGAGGGGCGGCGGGGGCCAACGTCCTGACTTTC
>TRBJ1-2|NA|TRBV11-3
CASSSTEYGYTF
TGTGCCAGCAGCAGCACAGAGTATGGCTACACCTTC
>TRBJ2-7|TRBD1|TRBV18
CASSLLGTVDPYEQYF
TGTGCCAGCTCACTATTAGGGACAGTAGATCCCTACGAGCAGTACTTC
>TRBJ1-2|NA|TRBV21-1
CASSKAVGQGGSYGYTF
TGTGCCAGCAGCAAAGCGGTCGGACAGGGAGGTAGCTATGGCTACACCTTC
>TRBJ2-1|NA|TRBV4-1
CASSQSRRGNEQFF
TGCGCCAGCAGCCAAAGTAGGAGGGGCAATGAGCAGTTCTTC
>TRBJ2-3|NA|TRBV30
CAWDIGGGDTQYF
TGTGCCTGGGACATAGGGGGTGGGGATACGCAGTATTTT
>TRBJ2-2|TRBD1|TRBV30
CAWSRQGWGPNTGELFF
TGTGCCTGGAGCAGACAGGGATGGGGCCCAAACACCGGGGAGCTGTTTTTT